A single sample is the source of the 19 T cell receptor beta chains below, sequenced in a study of metastatic and nonmetastatic thyroid tumors (dated by TCRdb to about 2020). No treatment had been received by any patient before thyroid surgery. The library was generated by PCR. Sequencing used an Illumina HiSeq 4000. TCRdb ran its own pipeline on the public reads, namely fastp trimming at Q25 and MiXCR clone calling, and kept in-frame beta chains. The sample includes some 83,000 clones, with under 15% observed a single time. The ten largest clonotypes hold over 7% of the sample. Sample: tumor tissue. These receptor sequences come from a female donor with papillary thyroid cancer or a benign thyroid nodule (not recorded which). Some clones in this sample may be carry-over from other donors' samples.

This clone occurred many times. The chain uses TRBV10-1 and TRBJ2-7; unclear D gene. The CDR3 has 12 residues. CDR1 and CDR2 from the germline V gene are WNHNN and SYGVQD (reference sequence). Trimming took off 10 bases at V and 2 bases at J, with 12 bases between the two ends. DNA of the CDR3: TGCGCCACTTCGGAGCCCACCTACGAGCAGTACTTC. This encodes CATSEPTYEQYF.

This clone was seen many times. This chain connects TRBV28 to TRBJ1-2; 8 bases align to TRBD1. Germline V gene sequence: CDR1 MDHEN, CDR2 SYDVKM. This CDR3 spans 16 amino acids. The trim removed 7 bases at V and 7 bases at J, leaving 17 bases unmatched. DNA for the CDR3: TGTGCCAGCAACTCCCCGGACAGGGCTGGTTCGAGTGGCTACACCTTC. Translation gives CASNSPDRAGSSGYTF.

V is TRBV27 and J is TRBJ2-1; D might be TRBD1 or TRBD2, each matching 6 bases. This CDR3 spans 20 amino acids. Deletions cut 0 bases from V and 0 bases from J, with 21 bases between. The germline gives CDR1 MNHEY, CDR2 SMNVEV (reference sequence). The CDR3 is CASSLSWVWGAGSSYNEQFF. CDR3 coding DNA: TGTGCCAGCAGTTTATCCTGGGTTTGGGGGGCAGGCAGCTCCTACAATGAGCAGTTCTTC.

Regarding this clone: A read error is possible here, since a much larger clone lies one base away. CDR3 coding DNA: TGTGCCAGCATCCCACCGGGGCTAGCGACAACAGATACGCAGTATTTT. Translated, it gives CASIPPGLATTDTQYF. The gene calls are TRBV27 and TRBJ2-3, with D perhaps matching TRBD2 (6 bases). Between the trimmed V and J ends, which lost 7 bases and 3 bases, there was a span of 20 bases. Germline CDR1 reads MNHEY; CDR2 reads SMNVEV (reference sequence). This CDR3 spans 16 amino acids.

The CDR3: CAWVLAGGNEQFF. CDR3 coding DNA: TGTGCCTGGGTACTAGCGGGAGGCAATGAGCAGTTCTTC. The rearrangement joins TRBV30 to TRBJ2-1; 12 positions agree with TRBD2. The CDR3 extends over 13 amino acids. V lost 5 bases to trimming and J lost 6 bases; unmatched junction nucleotides: 2. From germline, CDR1 is GTSNPN and CDR2 SVGIG (reference sequence).

This clone was detected ten times or more. This same CDR3 is encoded by further DNA sequences in the sample. The chain carries TRBV5-1 and TRBJ2-5; unclear D gene. V lost 0 bases and J 2 bases, leaving 8 bases between the germline ends. Per the germline V gene, CDR1 is SGHRS and CDR2 is YFSETQ. The length of the CDR3 is 14 residues. The CDR3 DNA reads TGCGCCAGCAGCTTGGCAGGTGGGCAAGAGACCCAGTACTTC. It is translated as CASSLAGGQETQYF.

There are many counts of this clone. The chain has TRBV25-1 and TRBJ2-7; D remains unclear. The V gene lost 4 bases and the J gene lost 7 bases, with 17 bases spanning the gap. CDR1 is MGHDK, CDR2 SYGVNS, per germline. The CDR3 contains 14 residues. This chain's CDR3 is CASSGAPELREQYF. In DNA form, the CDR3 reads TGTGCCAGCAGTGGGGCCCCGGAGCTACGGGAGCAGTACTTC.

This clone was counted at least ten times. The chain carries TRBV5-1 and TRBJ1-1; 7 bases line up with TRBD1. The CDR3 is made up of 15 amino acids. Germline lookup yields CDR1 SGHRS and CDR2 YFSETQ. The V and J ends lost 0 bases and 2 bases, in that order; junction bases with no gene match: 4. The CDR3 sequence: CASSLGTGSNTEAFF. CDR3 DNA sequence: TGCGCCAGCAGCTTGGGGACAGGCAGTAACACTGAAGCTTTCTTT.

The chain couples TRBV19 to TRBJ1-6; a weak D match, TRBD1 (6 bases). Germline V gives CDR1 LNHDA, CDR2 SQIVND (reference sequence). Deletions cut 4 bases from V and 9 bases from J, with 10 bases between. This CDR3 is 13 amino acids long. The CDR3 region is CASSTGTSSPLHF. The DNA of the CDR3 is TGTGCCAGTAGTACCGGGACAAGTTCACCCCTCCACTTT.

Notes on this clone: This may be a read error: a much more frequent sequence differs by one nucleotide. V gene TRBV5-1 combines with J gene TRBJ2-1; D call uncertain. Germline V CDR1 and CDR2: SGHRS, YFSETQ. This CDR3 has 8 residues. CDR3 sequence: CASSRSVF. CDR3 DNA sequence: TGCGCCAGCAGCCGCTCCGTCTTC.

As regards this clone: This may arise from a read error, as a much more abundant clone is one base away. This CDR3 is also generated by other DNA sequences in the sample. The chain uses TRBV9 and TRBJ2-3; D is perhaps TRBD1 or TRBD2 (5 bases each). V dropped 3 bases and J dropped 0 bases, with 17 bases sitting between them. CDR3 length equals 17 residues. CDR1 is SGDLS, CDR2 YYNGEE, per germline. CDR3 loop: CASSAHSGSPSTDTQYF. The CDR3 nucleotides are TGTGCCAGCAGCGCACATTCAGGGAGTCCTAGCACAGATACGCAGTATTTT. Drawing the rest from reference TRBV9 and TRBJ2-3, the complete variable domain is DSGVTQTPKHLITATGQRVTLRCSPRSGDLSVYWYQQSLDQGLQFLIQYYNGEERAKGNILERFSAQQFPDLHSELNLSSLELGDSALYFCASSAHSGSPSTDTQYFGPGTRLTVL.

This rearrangement joins TRBV20-1 to TRBJ2-5; D is unresolved. CDR1 is DFQATT, CDR2 SNEGSKA, per germline (reference sequence). Between the trimmed V and J ends, which lost 7 bases and 5 bases, there was a span of 14 bases. This CDR3 is built from 12 residues. CDR3: CSVRPRAETQYF. The CDR3 DNA sequence: TGCAGTGTTAGGCCTAGGGCGGAGACCCAGTACTTC.

This clone was detected many times. The gene calls are TRBV25-1 and TRBJ2-3, with a weak D call TRBD2 (5 bases). CDR3 length: 16 amino acids. V lost 4 bases to trimming and J lost 1 base, with 15 bases between them. CDR1 and CDR2 from the germline V gene are MGHDK and SYGVNS. The CDR3 here is CASSVRLGLRTDTQYF. The CDR3 DNA reads as TGTGCCAGCAGTGTAAGGTTAGGACTCCGCACAGATACGCAGTATTTT. The full variable domain, its missing parts supplied by reference TRBV25-1 and TRBJ2-3, is EADIYQTPRYLVIGTGKKITLECSQTMGHDKMYWYQQDPGMELHLIHYSYGVNSTEKGDLSSESTVSRIRTEHFPLTLESARPSHTSQYLCASSVRLGLRTDTQYFGPGTRLTVL.

V is TRBV7-8 and J is TRBJ2-5, with TRBD1 matching 11 bases. Trimming at V came to 2 bases and at J to 5 bases, leaving 7 bases not matched to a gene. Germline V CDR1 and CDR2: SGHVS, FQNEAQ. The CDR3 contains 16 residues. The CDR3 DNA follows: TGTGCCAGCAGCTTACCAGGGACAGGGGGATCGGAGACCCAGTACTTC. Translation gives CASSLPGTGGSETQYF. The full variable domain, completed using reference TRBV7-8 and TRBJ2-5, is GAGVSQSPRYKVAKRGQDVALRCDPISGHVSLFWYQQALGQGPEFLTYFQNEAQLDKSGLPSDRFFAERPEGSVSTLKIQRTQQEDSAVYLCASSLPGTGGSETQYFGPGTRLLVL.

Regarding this clone: Being one base from a much bigger clone, this may be a read error. This rearrangement joins TRBV7-6 to TRBJ2-2; D possibly corresponds to TRBD2 (6 bases). V gave up 2 bases and J gave up 4 bases, with 23 bases separating them. CDR3 length: 19 residues. Germline V gene data show CDR1 as SGHVS and CDR2 as FNYEAQ. The CDR3 DNA sequence: TGTGCCAGCAGCTTATTGCCCAACCCTTTGGGCGGGGTCACCGGGGAGCTGTTTTTT. Its translation: CASSLLPNPLGGVTGELFF.

This clone was picked up many times. The chain combines TRBV20-1 with TRBJ2-7, with 9 bases lining up with TRBD1. The CDR3 covers 13 residues. Germline lookup yields CDR1 DFQATT and CDR2 SNEGSKA (reference sequence). V lost 5 bases, J lost 7 bases, and 9 bases stayed unmatched. CDR3: CSAVQGARGEQYF. The CDR3 DNA follows: TGCAGTGCTGTACAGGGGGCTAGGGGGGAGCAGTACTTC.

A word on this clone: A much bigger clone sits one base away, suggesting this may be a read error. The V gene is TRBV3-1, the J gene TRBJ2-3; weak D call: TRBD2 (6 bases). Germline CDR1 reads LGHDT; CDR2 reads YNNKEL (reference sequence). V shed 1 base and J shed 1 base, with 9 bases lying between them. CDR3 length equals 15 residues. The CDR3 DNA follows: TGTGCCAGCAGCCAAGGAACTAGCTGCACAGATACGCAGTATTTT. Amino acid sequence: CASSQGTSCTDTQYF.

Note on this clone: A much larger clone lies one base from this, so it may be a read error. The chain uses TRBV7-8 and TRBJ2-1, with 8 positions matching TRBD1. Unmatched junction bases numbered 11, after V lost 0 bases and J lost 7 bases. Germline loops: CDR1 SGHVS, CDR2 FQNEAQ. This CDR3 is 17 amino acids long. The CDR3 DNA reads as TGTGCCAGCAGCTTAGCTCGGACAGGGTTGGGTATGAATGAGCAGTTCTTC. Amino acids: CASSLARTGLGMNEQFF.

At least ten counts were recorded for this clone. In the same sample, other DNA sequences code for this CDR3. The V call is TRBV7-2, the J call TRBJ2-6, with TRBD1 matching 10 bases. CDR3 length: 20 residues. Germline V gene sequence: CDR1 SGHTA, CDR2 FQGNSA. After removal of 2 bases from V and 4 bases from J, the junction contained 14 bases not matched to a gene. The CDR3 loop reads CASSLSPTGGVRSGANVLTF. CDR3 sequence (DNA): TGTGCCAGCAGCTTATCCCCGACAGGGGGCGTAAGGTCCGGGGCCAACGTCCTGACTTTC.